The 9 T cell receptor beta chains reported below all come from one sample, sequenced in a study of cytomegalovirus exposure and HLA in healthy donors. 60 Vbeta and 13 Jbeta primers were used in PCR. Generated by immunoSEQ multiplex PCR, the TCRdb table keeps only in-frame clones and is missing some. The sample holds 130,000 or so clones, roughly 79% seen once. Sequencing was carried out using PBMCs. Every receptor here comes from a man aged 25-45 years in good health and CMV-seronegative.

The CDR3 region is CASSKQDPLRDEQYF. CDR3 bases: TGTGCCAGCAGTAAACAGGACCCCTTACGCGACGAGCAGTACTTC. The rearrangement links TRBV27 to TRBJ2-7, with D perhaps matching TRBD1 (5 bases). Per germline, CDR1 MNHEY and CDR2 SMNVEV (reference sequence). Trimming pared 5 bases from V and 5 bases from J, leaving 19 bases between. The CDR3 consists of 15 residues.

The chain joins TRBV30 to TRBJ2-3; 8 bases agree with TRBD1. Germline V gene sequence: CDR1 GTSNPN, CDR2 SVGIG (reference sequence). The CDR3 loop spans 13 amino acids. Trimming at V came to 5 bases and at J to 1 base, leaving 2 bases not matched to a gene. CDR3 in DNA: TGTGCCTGGGGACAGGGCCGCACAGATACGCAGTATTTT. It codes for CAWGQGRTDTQYF.

The CDR3 reads CASSLRWTSGYEQYF. DNA for the CDR3: TGTGCCAGCAGCCTTCGATGGACTAGCGGCTACGAGCAGTACTTC. The rearrangement links TRBV6-5 to TRBJ2-7; TRBD2 matches at 10 bases. The CDR3 loop spans 15 amino acids. Germline V gives CDR1 MNHEY, CDR2 SVGAGI. The J segment lost 3 bases and the V segment lost 6 bases, leaving 8 bases of the junction unmatched.

This clone was observed once. In nucleotides, the CDR3 is TGTGCCAGCACCTCAAAGGGGGCTCAGTACGAGCAGTACTTC. Encoded protein: CASTSKGAQYEQYF. The chain has TRBV6-5 and TRBJ2-7; 7 positions match TRBD1. CDR3 size: 14 residues. Per the germline V gene, CDR1 is MNHEY and CDR2 is SVGAGI. V was pared by 7 bases and J by 4 bases, with 10 bases of the junction left unmatched.

This clone showed up just once. V usage is TRBV27 and J usage is TRBJ1-2; D gene unclear. The germline V and J ends were trimmed by 5 bases and 1 base, with 17 bases remaining between them. This CDR3 comprises 16 residues. CDR1 is MNHEY, CDR2 SMNVEV, per germline (reference sequence). This CDR3 is CASSPSAGPINYGYTF. The CDR3 nucleotides are TGTGCCAGCAGTCCTTCCGCCGGTCCAATTAACTATGGCTACACCTTC.

The rearrangement uses TRBV7-2 and TRBJ2-7; 10 bases align to TRBD1. The CDR3 contains 16 residues. V shed 5 bases and J 7 bases; nucleotides not matched to a gene: 14. Germline V gene lookup returns CDR1 SGHTA and CDR2 FQGNSA. CDR3 in DNA: TGTGCCAGCAGCCCGCGCGGGTACGGGACAGGGGAAGAGCAGTACTTC. The encoded protein is CASSPRGYGTGEEQYF.

The chain joins TRBV7-2 to TRBJ1-2; 8 bases fit TRBD1. J lost 6 bases, V lost 4 bases, and 4 bases had no gene match. CDR1 is SGHTA, CDR2 FQGNSA, per germline. The CDR3 sequence is 13 residues long. CDR3 bases: TGTGCCAGCAGCTCCCAGACAGGGGATGGCTACACCTTC. It is translated as CASSSQTGDGYTF.

V is TRBV4-2 and J is TRBJ2-2; D is ambiguous. Germline CDR1 is LGHNA and CDR2 is YNFKEQ. The CDR3 consists of 12 residues. Trimming left V 1 base short and J 6 bases short, with 3 bases between. The CDR3 here is CASSQVAGELFF. For the CDR3, the DNA is TGTGCCAGCAGCCAAGTAGCCGGGGAGCTGTTTTTT.

The chain joins TRBV5-8 to TRBJ1-5, with D possibly being TRBD1 (6 bases). The V end lost 2 bases, the J end lost 7 bases, and 13 bases lay between the germline ends. There are 14 residues in the CDR3. Germline V gives CDR1 SGHTS, CDR2 YDEGEE. Written as DNA, the CDR3 is TGTGCCAGCAGCTTTAGGACAGTCGGACAGCCCCAGCATTTT. Protein: CASSFRTVGQPQHF. Supplemented by reference TRBV5-8 and TRBJ1-5, the full variable domain reads EAGVTQSPTHLIKTRGQQATLRCSPISGHTSVYWYQQALGLGLQFLLWYDEGEERNRGNFPPRFSGRQFPNYSSELNVNALELEDSALYLCASSFRTVGQPQHFGDGTRLSIL.